This T cell receptor beta chain was recorded in a study of kidney transplant recipient with SARS-CoV-2 infection. This clonotype showed up many times. The V gene end was trimmed by 8 bases and the J gene end by 5 bases; junction bases not matched to a gene: 4. CDR1 SNHLY and CDR2 FYNNEI come from the germline V gene. The CDR3 runs 12 residues. Via MiXCR, TCRdb re-called the reads, giving one row per CDR3 protein. Here the sample spans roughly 230,000 distinct CDR3 sequences, 25% to 35% being singletons. The sequencing here drew on a blood sample, taken at baseline and on day 111 from a kidney transplant recipient. The chain couples TRBV2 to TRBJ2-5, with 8 bases fitting TRBD2. The receptor comes from a male patient in his 30s who had COVID-19 and was a kidney transplant recipient. Some T cells may be the graft donor's. CDR3 sequence reads: CASSSGSETQYF. DNA of the CDR3: TGTGCCAGCTCGAGCGGGAGCGAGACCCAGTACTTC.